These 2 T cell receptor beta chains share one sample of origin, sequenced in a study of T cells in Graves' hyperthyroidism and ophthalmopathy. The TCR beta CDR3 regions underwent amplification using RNA transcripts as the source. The HTBI primer set drove a first-round RT-PCR of the TCR CDR3. Via MiXCR, TCRdb re-called the multiplex PCR reads, giving one row per CDR3 protein. The sample has some 300,000 distinct CDR3 sequences, roughly 19% seen once. Input material: blood. The receptors were sampled from a man aged 50-60 years with Graves' ophthalmopathy.

The chain is built from TRBV7-2 and TRBJ1-4; 10 nucleotides line up with TRBD1. V lost 2 bases to trimming and J lost 10 bases; unmatched junction nucleotides: 7. The CDR3 contains 15 residues. Per germline, CDR1 SGHTA and CDR2 FQGNSA. The DNA for the CDR3 is TGTGCCAGCAGCTTAAAGACAGGGGGCGCCGGAAAACTGTTTTTT. It yields the protein CASSLKTGGAGKLFF.

This clonotype has more than one count but fewer than ten. The genes are TRBV3-1 and TRBJ2-1; D remains unclear. CDR3 size: 12 residues. Germline V lookup: CDR1 LGHDT, CDR2 YNNKEL (reference sequence). The ends were cut back, 10 bases at V and 7 bases at J, with 14 bases in the middle. DNA for the CDR3: TGTGCCACCCTAAATTCGCGGAATGAGCAGTTCTTC. This codes for CATLNSRNEQFF.